These T cell receptor beta chains were read from a single sample in a study of cytomegalovirus exposure and HLA in healthy donors. Method: immunoSEQ multiplex PCR; TCRdb's copy keeps in-frame clones and lacks some. The top ten clones hold 2.5% to 3% of a sample with about 110,000 clones, approximately 80% of them seen once. The sample consisted of PBMCs. These TCRs come from a woman between 18 and 30 years old in good health and CMV-seropositive. Both conserved end residues are part of each CDR3.

j_gene: TRBJ2-5
v_gene: TRBV18
CDR3aa: CASSLQGAQETQYF

j_gene: TRBJ1-5
v_gene: TRBV7-9
CDR3aa: CASSWGQGESNQPQHF

j_gene: TRBJ1-2
v_gene: TRBV5-1
CDR3aa: CASSLVARGSYGYTF

j_gene: TRBJ2-7
v_gene: TRBV29-1
CDR3aa: CSVGQGGEQYF

j_gene: TRBJ1-4
v_gene: TRBV7-9
CDR3aa: CASSRTGSNEKLFF

j_gene: TRBJ2-7
v_gene: TRBV7-3
CDR3aa: CASSRDRDYEQYF

j_gene: TRBJ2-5
v_gene: TRBV6-1
CDR3aa: CASSADSHETQYF

j_gene: TRBJ1-1
v_gene: TRBV4-2
CDR3aa: CASSQDSARRGKNTEAFF

j_gene: TRBJ2-7
v_gene: TRBV2
CDR3aa: CASRAGVNYEQYF

j_gene: TRBJ1-1
v_gene: TRBV19
CDR3aa: CASSWGTGEAFF

j_gene: TRBJ2-2
v_gene: TRBV7-9
CDR3aa: CASSSSGLPHTGELFF

j_gene: TRBJ2-7
v_gene: TRBV10-1
CDR3aa: CASSESLSRDRPVEQYF

j_gene: TRBJ2-3
v_gene: TRBV19
CDR3aa: CASSSKGGTTDTQYF

j_gene: TRBJ2-7
v_gene: TRBV19
CDR3aa: CASSISGNSYEQYF

j_gene: TRBJ1-5
v_gene: TRBV18
CDR3aa: CASGDRGFSNQPQHF

j_gene: TRBJ1-1
v_gene: TRBV4-2
CDR3aa: CASSQFQGGTEAFF

j_gene: TRBJ1-6
v_gene: TRBV9
CDR3aa: CASSSEAPDNSPLHF

j_gene: TRBJ2-2
v_gene: TRBV27
CDR3aa: CASSLSGGKVFF

j_gene: TRBJ1-5
v_gene: TRBV19
CDR3aa: CASSLTTENFSNQPQHF

j_gene: TRBJ2-1
v_gene: TRBV7-9
CDR3aa: CSSSLGPPGLAVGNEQFF

j_gene: TRBJ1-5
v_gene: TRBV19
CDR3aa: CASSWGGDSNQPQHF

j_gene: TRBJ2-5
v_gene: TRBV6-5
CDR3aa: CASSRGIQETQYF

j_gene: TRBJ2-7
v_gene: TRBV19
CDR3aa: CASSIGDFREQYF

j_gene: TRBJ1-1
v_gene: TRBV28
CDR3aa: CASSSRQGYYEAFF

j_gene: TRBJ2-5
v_gene: TRBV7-8
CDR3aa: CASSQPRSPSETQYF

j_gene: TRBJ2-2
v_gene: TRBV6-5
CDR3aa: CASSRTVSTGELFF

j_gene: TRBJ1-1
v_gene: TRBV6-1
CDR3aa: CASTDKGGGNTEAFF

j_gene: TRBJ2-5
v_gene: TRBV18
CDR3aa: CASSPRGHQETQYF

j_gene: TRBJ2-2
v_gene: TRBV9
CDR3aa: CASSVGVSDTGELFF

j_gene: TRBJ2-2
v_gene: TRBV28
CDR3aa: CASILAGINTGELFF

j_gene: TRBJ1-1
v_gene: TRBV6-1
CDR3aa: CASSESRGNTEAFF

j_gene: TRBJ2-5
v_gene: TRBV9
CDR3aa: CASSATSGKETQYF

j_gene: TRBJ2-1
v_gene: TRBV9
CDR3aa: CASSAMADNYNEQFF

j_gene: TRBJ1-2
v_gene: TRBV12-5
CDR3aa: CASGLRTGAYGYTF

j_gene: TRBJ2-1
v_gene: TRBV18
CDR3aa: CASSPSREGLNEQFF

j_gene: TRBJ1-6
v_gene: TRBV2
CDR3aa: CASSIGGQGGGSPLHF

j_gene: TRBJ1-4
v_gene: TRBV5-1
CDR3aa: CASRLDSPNEKLFF

j_gene: TRBJ2-2
v_gene: TRBV5-1
CDR3aa: CASSRGGGNTGELFF

j_gene: TRBJ2-5
v_gene: TRBV6-5
CDR3aa: CASSYLGTSGETQYF

j_gene: TRBJ2-7
v_gene: TRBV6-1
CDR3aa: CASRQGAGEQYF

j_gene: TRBJ2-7
v_gene: TRBV28
CDR3aa: CASTSTNPRGNYEQYF

j_gene: TRBJ1-1
v_gene: TRBV18
CDR3aa: CASSPLRDNEAFF